This entry lists 24 T cell receptor beta chains sequenced from one sample in a study of blood T cell repertoires in COVID-19. Repertoires were generated with immunoSEQ multiplex PCR, while TCRdb's copy carries only in-frame clones and drops some. The table has 70,000 to 100,000 clones, more than 70% seen once; the top ten hold approximately 2.9%. Sequencing input: peripheral blood. These receptors came from a woman older than 75 with acute or convalescent COVID-19.

This clone showed up just a few times. The V and J genes are TRBV15 and TRBJ1-2, with TRBD1 as a possible D gene (5 bases). CDR1 is LNHNV and CDR2 is YYDKDF in the germline V gene (reference sequence). The V end lost 1 base, the J end lost 0 bases, and 9 bases lay between the germline ends. CDR3 length equals 15 residues. In nucleotides, the CDR3 is TGTGCCACCAGCAGAGTTGGGACTGCTAACTATGGCTACACCTTC. Translated: CATSRVGTANYGYTF.

This clone is a singleton in its sample. This chain uses TRBV24-1 with TRBJ2-7; maybe TRBD1 (5 bases). Trimming pared 9 bases from V and 0 bases from J, leaving 14 bases between. The V gene's germline CDR1 is KGHDR and CDR2 SFDVKD. The CDR3 covers 14 residues. CDR3 amino acids: CATPGGASSYEQYF. In DNA form, the CDR3 reads TGTGCCACCCCCGGTGGGGCGTCCTCCTACGAGCAGTACTTC.

The chain joins TRBV5-1 to TRBJ1-2, with 8 bases matching TRBD1. In germline, CDR1 is SGHRS, CDR2 YFSETQ. The CDR3 covers 13 residues. J was trimmed by 4 bases and V by 4 bases; bases with no gene match: 3. The CDR3 DNA follows: TGCGCCAGCAGCACGGGGACAGGCTATGGCTACACCTTC. It codes for CASSTGTGYGYTF.

This rearrangement joins TRBV18 to TRBJ1-2, with a weak D call TRBD1 (5 bases). V was clipped by 3 bases and J by 7 bases, with 12 bases between them. The germline V gene has CDR1 KGHSH and CDR2 LQKENI. There are 13 residues in the CDR3. The CDR3, as DNA: TGTGCCAGCTCACCTAACGGGGGATCTGGCTACACCTTC. It specifies CASSPNGGSGYTF.

A few counts support this clone. The chain is built from TRBV6-2 or TRBV6-3 and TRBJ1-6; D may be TRBD1 (5 bases). The CDR3 consists of 14 residues. CDR1 MNHEY and CDR2 SVGEGT come from the germline V gene. Trimming cost V 6 bases and J 5 bases, with 11 bases left between them. The CDR3 DNA reads as TGTGCCAGCAGCATCGACAGCAATAATTCACCCCTCCACTTT. This translates into CASSIDSNNSPLHF.

V and J are TRBV19 and TRBJ1-1, with D perhaps TRBD1 (5 bases). The germline V gene encodes CDR1 LNHDA and CDR2 SQIVND (reference sequence). V dropped 1 base and J dropped 4 bases, with 10 bases sitting between them. This CDR3 has 14 residues. CDR3 protein: CASSIVNRPTEAFF. CDR3 nucleotide sequence: TGTGCCAGTAGTATAGTTAACAGGCCCACTGAAGCTTTCTTT.

The J gene is TRBJ2-7, the V gene TRBV5-6; perhaps TRBD1 as D (5 bases). V lost 4 bases and J 0 bases, leaving 14 bases between the germline ends. The CDR3 is made up of 15 amino acids. The germline CDR1 and CDR2 sequences are SGHDT and YYEEEE. CDR3 in DNA: TGTGCCAGCAGCGGAAACAGGTATTACTCCTACGAGCAGTACTTC. It is translated as CASSGNRYYSYEQYF.

This sequence joins TRBV10-3 and TRBJ1-1, with TRBD1 identical over 7 bases. The CDR3 totals 15 residues. Losses at the gene ends were 3 bases for V and 0 bases for J; bases not matched to a gene: 4. Germline V gene data show CDR1 as ENHRY and CDR2 as SYGVKD. Here the CDR3 DNA reads TGTGCCATCAGTGACCCCGGGACAGTGAACACTGAAGCTTTCTTT. It specifies CAISDPGTVNTEAFF.

The chain is built from TRBV7-6 and TRBJ1-3; a possible D gene is TRBD1 (6 bases). V was cut by 5 bases and J by 4 bases, with 21 bases left in between. Germline CDR1 SGHVS, CDR2 FNYEAQ. CDR3 length equals 17 residues. The CDR3 spells CASSRYLGGQKGNTIYF. As DNA, the CDR3 is TGTGCCAGCAGCCGATATTTGGGCGGACAGAAAGGAAACACCATATATTTT.

This rearrangement joins TRBV6-2 or TRBV6-3 to TRBJ2-7; 8 positions match TRBD2. This CDR3 has 13 amino acids. Looked up from germline, CDR1 is MNHEY and CDR2 is SVGEGT. The V segment lost 6 bases and the J segment 3 bases; nucleotides outside the gene matches: 4. The CDR3 region has the DNA TGTGCCAGCAGCCCTAGCGGGCTCTACGAGCAGTACTTC. Translating it yields CASSPSGLYEQYF.

The J gene is TRBJ1-2, the V gene TRBV5-1; 7 positions match TRBD1. CDR1 is SGHRS, CDR2 YFSETQ, per germline. This CDR3 region has 14 residues. Trimming cost V 2 bases and J 5 bases; bases outside gene matches: 6. The DNA of the CDR3 is TGCGCCAGCAGCTTTGGACAGGCCCAATATGGCTACACCTTC. The encoded protein is CASSFGQAQYGYTF. Variable domain in full (rest from reference TRBV5-1 and TRBJ1-2): KAGVTQTPRYLIKTRGQQVTLSCSPISGHRSVSWYQQTPGQGLQFLFEYFSETQRNKGNFPGRFSGRQFSNSRSEMNVSTLELGDSALYLCASSFGQAQYGYTFGSGTRLTVV.

The chain recombines TRBV5-1 with TRBJ2-2; TRBD2 might be the D (5 bases). The V end was cut by 0 bases, the J end by 0 bases, with 6 bases between. This CDR3 has 15 residues. Germline assignment: CDR1 SGHRS and CDR2 YFSETQ. CDR3 protein: CASSLDGANTGELFF. DNA of the CDR3: TGCGCCAGCAGCTTGGACGGGGCGAACACCGGGGAGCTGTTTTTT.

The chain joins TRBV7-3 to TRBJ2-3; D possibly corresponds to TRBD1 (5 bases). This CDR3 spans 14 amino acids. V was trimmed by 4 bases and J by 2 bases, leaving 10 bases between them. Germline CDR1 reads SGHTA; CDR2 reads FQGTGA. The CDR3 sequence is CASSSRQSTDTQYF. The CDR3, as DNA: TGTGCCAGCAGCTCCAGACAGTCCACAGATACGCAGTATTTT.

A remark on this clone: Other DNA sequences in this sample translate to the same CDR3. This sequence joins TRBV29-1 and TRBJ1-1; D might be TRBD1 (6 bases). V was clipped by 4 bases and J by 6 bases, with 9 bases between them. This CDR3 is 11 amino acids long. CDR1 is SQVTM, CDR2 ANQGSEA, per germline. The CDR3 region has the DNA TGCAGCGTTGCGGACAGCCCTGAAGCTTTCTTT. Amino acid sequence: CSVADSPEAFF.

The chain has TRBV27 and TRBJ2-1, with 7 nucleotides matching TRBD1. Germline-derived CDR1 and CDR2 are MNHEY and SMNVEV (reference sequence). V gave up 5 bases and J gave up 1 base; unmatched junction bases: 2. The CDR3 contains 14 residues. Here the CDR3 DNA reads TGTGCCAGCAGTCACAGGGGTTCCTACAATGAGCAGTTCTTC. Translation gives CASSHRGSYNEQFF.

This clone has a handful of counts. This chain connects TRBV5-4 to TRBJ1-1; D perhaps matches TRBD1 (5 bases). Germline values: CDR1 SGHNT, CDR2 YYREEE (reference sequence). V lost 2 bases and J lost 3, with 5 bases in between. There are 12 residues in the CDR3. CDR3 coding DNA: TGTGCCAGCAGCTTACAGGACACTGAAGCTTTCTTT. It codes for CASSLQDTEAFF.

The chain combines TRBV30 with TRBJ2-1, with 8 bases lining up with TRBD2. CDR1 GTSNPN and CDR2 SVGIG come from the germline V gene (reference sequence). J lost 2 bases, V lost 3 bases, and 12 bases had no gene match. The CDR3 loop spans 17 amino acids. The CDR3 nucleotides read TGTGCCTGGAGCCTTTACGGTAGCGGGGCGACCTACAATGAGCAGTTCTTC. This sequence encodes CAWSLYGSGATYNEQFF. The full variable domain, completed using reference TRBV30 and TRBJ2-1, is SQTIHQWPATLVQPVGSPLSLECTVEGTSNPNLYWYRQAAGRGLQLLFYSVGIGQISSEVPQNLSASRPQDRQFILSSKKLLLSDSGFYLCAWSLYGSGATYNEQFFGPGTRLTVL.

The chain has TRBV6-1 and TRBJ1-5; 8 bases map to TRBD1. The CDR3 is made up of 16 amino acids. Germline CDR1 and CDR2: MNHNS and SASEGT. Trimming at V came to 3 bases and at J to 4 bases, leaving 8 bases not matched to a gene. CDR3 in DNA: TGTGCCAGCAGTGACCCCTTGACAGGGGTTAATCAGCCCCAGCATTTT. This sequence encodes CASSDPLTGVNQPQHF.

The chain couples TRBV5-8 to TRBJ2-3, with TRBD1 matching 10 bases. Germline trimming cut 0 bases from V and 2 bases from J; bases unmatched to any gene: 3. The CDR3 covers 16 residues. CDR1 is SGHTS, CDR2 YDEGEE, per germline. The CDR3: CASSLAGTGATDTQYF. The CDR3 DNA reads as TGTGCCAGCAGCTTGGCGGGGACAGGGGCCACAGATACGCAGTATTTT.

The J gene is TRBJ2-2, the V gene TRBV5-1; 13 bases are a match to TRBD2. J lost 6 bases, V lost 4 bases, and 6 bases had no gene match. The CDR3 length is 16 residues. CDR1 is SGHRS, CDR2 YFSETQ, per germline. As DNA, the CDR3 is TGCGCCAGCAGCGTCCCACTAGCGGGAGGGGCCGGGGAGCTGTTTTTT. It translates to CASSVPLAGGAGELFF.

The rearrangement joins TRBV28 to TRBJ2-3; D is perhaps TRBD2 (7 bases). The length of the CDR3 is 15 residues. The germline V gene has CDR1 MDHEN and CDR2 SYDVKM. V lost 5 bases and J 6 bases, leaving 18 bases between the germline ends. The CDR3 bases are TGTGCCAGCAGTGCTATGGGGGGGCGGCAGGATACGCAGTATTTT. Encoded protein: CASSAMGGRQDTQYF.

The chain employs TRBV19 and TRBJ1-5, with 10 bases matching TRBD1. V lost 10 bases and J lost 3; bases outside the gene matches: 6. Germline V gene data show CDR1 as LNHDA and CDR2 as SQIVND (reference sequence). The CDR3 contains 14 residues. This CDR3 is CAMGDRGSNQPQHF. DNA for the CDR3: TGTGCCATGGGGGACAGGGGCTCCAATCAGCCCCAGCATTTT.

The V gene is TRBV7-3, the J gene TRBJ1-1, with D uncertain. The CDR3 spans 15 residues. The germline gives CDR1 SGHTA, CDR2 FQGTGA. The V and J ends lost 5 bases and 0 bases respectively, with 13 bases between them. The CDR3 nucleotides read TGTGCCAGCAGCCTGTTTGGCTCCATGAACACTGAAGCTTTCTTT. This encodes CASSLFGSMNTEAFF.

This clone occurred once. J is TRBJ1-5 and V is TRBV28; TRBD1 might be the D (5 bases). Germline CDR1 reads MDHEN; CDR2 reads SYDVKM. With 5 bases removed from V and 0 bases from J, the gap between germline ends came to 20 bases. The CDR3 covers 18 residues. The CDR3 here is CASSPLQAGTDSNQPQHF. The DNA of the CDR3 is TGTGCCAGCAGTCCACTCCAGGCGGGGACGGATAGCAATCAGCCCCAGCATTTT.